The source of this T cell receptor beta chain is a study of sequential checkpoint blockade in melanoma. Indicated treatment: randomized to nivolumab then ipilimumab (arm A) or the reverse (arm B). None of the patients previously received DNA-damaging chemotherapy. The protocol was immunoSEQ multiplex PCR, while the TCRdb copy is restricted to in-frame clones and leaves out a portion. In the table there are approximately 37,000 clones, 70% to 90% of which are singletons. The germline gives CDR1 LNHDA, CDR2 SQIVND (reference sequence). The CDR3 length is 18 residues. Unmatched junction bases numbered 12, after V lost 10 bases and J lost 2 bases.

The V call is TRBV19, the J call TRBJ2-1; 15 nucleotides line up with TRBD2. The sequence derives from a human donor with melanoma. The sample consisted of CD8+ T cells sorted from blood (inferred from file names), taken from a patient given nivolumab and ipilimumab in sequence. The CDR3 DNA reads as TGTGCCACCCGAGGACTAGCGGGGGGGCCGTTCCCCTACAATGAGCAGTTCTTC. This translates into CATRGLAGGPFPYNEQFF.